The 5 T cell receptor beta chains reported below all come from one sample, sequenced in a study of blood T cells in healthy people across ages. Using a J-beta primer mix together with a sample-barcoded 5' primer, a second PCR was run for about 6 to 12 cycles. TCRdb ran MiXCR on the 5' RACE reads and lists one entry per CDR3 protein. The sample comprises about 1.4 million distinct CDR3 sequences, approximately 63% of which are singletons, and about 6.7% rests with the top ten. The sample was blood. These receptor sequences come from a man in his late teens or twenties in good health.

The chain's CDR3 is CASLAGLSDRQETQYF. DNA for the CDR3: TGTGCCAGCCTAGCGGGACTAAGTGATAGGCAAGAGACCCAGTACTTC. This rearrangement joins TRBV2 to TRBJ2-5; 9 bases fit TRBD2. Germline V CDR1 and CDR2: SNHLY, FYNNEI. This CDR3 contains 16 residues. The junction had 12 bases not matched to a gene; V was cut back by 8 bases and J by 2 bases.

Worth noting for this clonotype: Compared with germline, one end of the junction differs, possibly owing to a read error. The J gene is TRBJ2-1, the V gene TRBV4-2, with 7 bases identical to TRBD1. CDR1 and CDR2 from the germline V gene are LGHNA and YNFKEQ. The CDR3 is 14 amino acids. The CDR3 reads CASIQGAGGNEQFF. The CDR3 DNA reads TGTGCCAGCATCCAAGGGGCAGGGGGCAATGAGCAGTTCTTC.

The chain uses TRBV11-3 and TRBJ1-6; TRBD1 is a possible D gene (5 bases). Trimming pared 5 bases from V and 6 bases from J, leaving 11 bases between. CDR1 SGHNT and CDR2 YENEEA come from the germline V gene. The CDR3 extends over 14 amino acids. The CDR3 bases are TGTGCCAGCAGCGAGGGACCTCCTAATTCACCCCTCCACTTT. It translates to CASSEGPPNSPLHF.

This clonotype was counted only a few times. The chain joins TRBV12-3 or TRBV12-4 to TRBJ2-5; D unclear. The V end lost 3 bases, the J end lost 3 bases, and 11 bases lay between the germline ends. This CDR3 spans 14 amino acids. CDR3: CASSFLPYEETQYF. For the CDR3, the DNA is TGTGCCAGCAGTTTTTTGCCTTACGAAGAGACCCAGTACTTC.

The chain carries TRBV3-1 and TRBJ1-6; 7 nucleotides align to TRBD1. The V and J ends lost 3 bases and 5 bases, in that order; junction bases with no gene match: 4. The CDR3 sequence is 15 residues long. CDR1 is LGHDT, CDR2 YNNKEL, per germline (reference sequence). The CDR3 loop reads CASSQQGQNNSPLHF. The CDR3 DNA sequence: TGTGCCAGCAGCCAGCAGGGACAGAATAATTCACCCCTCCACTTT.